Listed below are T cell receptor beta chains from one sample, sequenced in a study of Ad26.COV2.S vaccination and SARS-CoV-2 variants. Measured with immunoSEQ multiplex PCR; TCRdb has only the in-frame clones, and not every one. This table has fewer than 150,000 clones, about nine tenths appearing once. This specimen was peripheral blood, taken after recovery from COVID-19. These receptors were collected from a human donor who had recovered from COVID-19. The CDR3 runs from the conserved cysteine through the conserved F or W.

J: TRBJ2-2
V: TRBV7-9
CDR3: CASSTAMGNANTGELFF

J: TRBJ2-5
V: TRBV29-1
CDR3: CSVGFRGGQETQYF

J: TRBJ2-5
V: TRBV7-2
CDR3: CASSLYRGLETQYF

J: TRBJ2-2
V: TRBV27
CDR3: CASSLSAGELFF

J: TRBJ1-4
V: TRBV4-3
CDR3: CASSQQHINEKLFF

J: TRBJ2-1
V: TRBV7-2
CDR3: CASSIARGVYNEQFF

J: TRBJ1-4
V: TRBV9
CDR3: CASSVAGWLNEKLFF

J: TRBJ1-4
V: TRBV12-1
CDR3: CASTPFGLGEGEKLFF

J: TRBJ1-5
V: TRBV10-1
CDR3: CASSPGGNQPQHF

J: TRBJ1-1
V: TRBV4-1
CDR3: CASSRGTGGTEAFF

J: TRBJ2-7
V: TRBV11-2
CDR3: CASSLDRFKGYEQYF